This T cell receptor (beta chain) was documented in a study of blood T cell repertoires in COVID-19. Study-wide context: Researchers got acute and convalescent COVID-19 samples from the United States, Italy and Spain. PBMCs, B-cell-depleted T cells, or T cells were the source of the cDNA or gDNA that made up the material.

Authors' analysis steps: Estimation of nucleated cell counts was performed using reference gene primer amplification. TCRdb's table, derived via immunoSEQ multiplex PCR, lists solely in-frame clones and lacks some. The DNA gave D and trimming, while V, J and clone size come from that table. The sample has around 200,000 clones; 80% to 85% are singletons. The germline V gene has CDR1 KGHSH and CDR2 LQKENI. The CDR3 has 17 residues. The V and J ends lost 1 base and 7 bases, in that order; junction bases with no gene match: 9. This rearrangement joins TRBV18 to TRBJ2-4, with TRBD2 identical over 11 bases. Specimen: peripheral blood. The receptor's source is a human donor in a cohort sampled during active COVID-19. CDR3 nucleotides: TGTGCCAGCTCACCACTCCCTTTAGCGGGAGGGGAGAACATTCAGTACTTC. Translated: CASSPLPLAGGENIQYF.